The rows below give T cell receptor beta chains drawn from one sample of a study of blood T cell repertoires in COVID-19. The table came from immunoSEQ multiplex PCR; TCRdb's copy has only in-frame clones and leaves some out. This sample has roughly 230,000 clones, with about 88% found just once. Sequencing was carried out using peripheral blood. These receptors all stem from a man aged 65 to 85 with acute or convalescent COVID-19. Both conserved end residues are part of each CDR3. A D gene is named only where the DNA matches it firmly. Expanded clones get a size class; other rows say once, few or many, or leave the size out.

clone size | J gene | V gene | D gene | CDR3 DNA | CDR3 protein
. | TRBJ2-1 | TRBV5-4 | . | TGTGCCAGCAGCTTGGGTGGCAGGGCAGGACCCTACAATGAGCAGTTCTTC | CASSLGGRAGPYNEQFF
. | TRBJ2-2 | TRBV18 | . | TGTGCCAGCTCACCCGGAGGAGGGGAGCTGTTTTTT | CASSPGGGELFF
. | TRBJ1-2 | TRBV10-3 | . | TGTGCCATCAGTGAAATAAGCACAGGGTCTAGAGGTGGCTACACCTTC | CAISEISTGSRGGYTF
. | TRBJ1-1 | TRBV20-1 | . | TGCAGTGCTAGTCCAAGGGGCACTGAAGCTTTCTTT | CSASPRGTEAFF
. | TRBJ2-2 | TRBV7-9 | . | TGTGCCAGCAGCCCCCGAGGGCCGGGCGGGGAGCTGTTTTTT | CASSPRGPGGELFF
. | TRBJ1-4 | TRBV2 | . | TGTGCCAGCAGGAGGGTTGTCGGTCCGGGTGAAAAACTGTTTTTT | CASRRVVGPGEKLFF
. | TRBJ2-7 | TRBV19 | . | TGTGCCAGTAGACCCTCGGGAGTCACAAACTACGAGCAGTACTTC | CASRPSGVTNYEQYF
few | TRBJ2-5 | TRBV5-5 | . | TGTGCCAGCAACCCTTCACAAAGATACCAAGAGACCCAGTACTTC | CASNPSQRYQETQYF
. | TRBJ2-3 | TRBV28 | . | TGTGCCAGCAGTTCTCAGAGGTATACGCAGTATTTT | CASSSQRYTQYF
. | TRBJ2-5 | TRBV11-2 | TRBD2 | TGTGCCAGCAGCTTAGAACTAGCGGGAGAGCGAGGGACCCAGTACTTC | CASSLELAGERGTQYF
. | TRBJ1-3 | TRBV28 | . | TGTGCCAGCAGTTCCCCGGGGGAGGGGAAGGGAAAAGGCTCTGGAAACACCATATATTTT | CASSSPGEGKGKGSGNTIYF
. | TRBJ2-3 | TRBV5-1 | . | TGCGCCAGCAGCTTGGGACAGACTGGCACAGATACGCAGTATTTT | CASSLGQTGTDTQYF
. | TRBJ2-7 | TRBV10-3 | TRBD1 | TGTGCCATCAGTGAGTCTAGACAGGGGAGCTACGAGCAGTACTTC | CAISESRQGSYEQYF
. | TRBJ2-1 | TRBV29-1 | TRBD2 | TGCAGCGTTGAAGATAGCGGGAACTACAATGAGCAGTTCTTC | CSVEDSGNYNEQFF
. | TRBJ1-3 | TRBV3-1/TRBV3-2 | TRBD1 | TGTGCCAGCAGTGGACAGGGGGCTGGAAACACCATATATTTT | CASSGQGAGNTIYF
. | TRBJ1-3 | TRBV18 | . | TGTGCCAGCTCACCATTTACCGAGACTTATGGAAACACCATATATTTT | CASSPFTETYGNTIYF
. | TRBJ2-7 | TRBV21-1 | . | TGTGCCAGCAGCAGGACAGGCACATCACTCTACCAACCTTACGAGCAGTACTTC | CASSRTGTSLYQPYEQYF
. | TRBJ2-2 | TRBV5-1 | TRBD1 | TGCGCCAGCAGCTTATGGGACAGGGCCGGGGAGCTGTTTTTT | CASSLWDRAGELFF
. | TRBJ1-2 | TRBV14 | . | TGTGCCAGCAGCCAAGAAGGCAGGGGTCGAGGCTACACCTTC | CASSQEGRGRGYTF
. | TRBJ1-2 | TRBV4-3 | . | TGCGCCAGCAGCCAAGAGAGGACATACCGGGACTATGGCTACACCTTC | CASSQERTYRDYGYTF
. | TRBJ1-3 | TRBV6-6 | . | TGTGCCAGCAGCCGACAGAGGTCTTCTGGAAACACCATATATTTT | CASSRQRSSGNTIYF
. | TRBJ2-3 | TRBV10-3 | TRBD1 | TGTGCCATCAGTGTTGCACAGGGGCCTTCAGATACGCAGTATTTT | CAISVAQGPSDTQYF
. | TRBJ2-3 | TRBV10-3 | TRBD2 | TGTGCCATCAGAGAAATGACTAGCGGGAACACAGATACGCAGTATTTT | CAIREMTSGNTDTQYF
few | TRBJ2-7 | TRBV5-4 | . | TGTGCCAGCAGCTTTCGCGGGGCCCCCCCCTACGAGCAGTACTTC | CASSFRGAPPYEQYF
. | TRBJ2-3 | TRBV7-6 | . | TGTGCCAGCAGCTTGATAGGTAGCGGCAGCACAGATACGCAGTATTTT | CASSLIGSGSTDTQYF
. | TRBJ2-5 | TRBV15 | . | TGTGCCACCAGCGGACGACAGGGAGGAGAGACCCAGTACTTC | CATSGRQGGETQYF
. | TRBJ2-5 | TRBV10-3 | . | TGTGCCATCAGTGCCAACTATCAAGAGACCCAGTACTTC | CAISANYQETQYF
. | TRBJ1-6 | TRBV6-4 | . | TGTGCCAGCAGCGAGGGGACAAGGAATTCACCCCTCCACTTT | CASSEGTRNSPLHF
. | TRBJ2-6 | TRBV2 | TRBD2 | TGTGCCAGCAGCCCCATTACCCCGGGACTAGCGGGAGCTGGGGCCAACGTCCTGACTTTC | CASSPITPGLAGAGANVLTF
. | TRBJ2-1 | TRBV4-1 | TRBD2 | TGCGCCAGCAGCCAAGGCCCGAGAAGACTAGCGGGAGTGAATGAGCAGTTCTTC | CASSQGPRRLAGVNEQFF
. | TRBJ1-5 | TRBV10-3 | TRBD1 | TGTGCCATCAGCCCGGACAGGGACCAGCCCCAGCATTTT | CAISPDRDQPQHF
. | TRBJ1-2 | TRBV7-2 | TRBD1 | TGTGCCAGCAGCCAACAGGGGCGCGAAGGCTACACCTTC | CASSQQGREGYTF
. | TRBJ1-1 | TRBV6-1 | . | TGTGCCAGCAGTGCCGGGACTCACACTGAAGCTTTCTTT | CASSAGTHTEAFF
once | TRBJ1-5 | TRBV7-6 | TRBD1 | TGTGCCAGCAGCCTCGGGACAGGGGGCAATCAGCCCCAGCATTTT | CASSLGTGGNQPQHF
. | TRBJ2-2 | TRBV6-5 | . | TGTGCCAGCAGCCAAAACCTATACACCGGGGAGCTGTTTTTT | CASSQNLYTGELFF
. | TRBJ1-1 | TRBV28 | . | TGTGCCGTCCTGACAGACAACTTGATGACCACTGAAGCTTTCTTT | CAVLTDNLMTTEAFF
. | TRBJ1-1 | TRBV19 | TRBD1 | TGTGCCAGTAGTGGACAGGGAGACACTGAAGCTTTCTTT | CASSGQGDTEAFF
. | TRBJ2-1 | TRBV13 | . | TGTGCCAGCAGCCTTACGGCCGGGACATCGCAGAATGGCGGTGAGCAGTTCTTC | CASSLTAGTSQNGGEQFF
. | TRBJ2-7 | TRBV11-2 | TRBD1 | TGTGCCAGCAGCTTAGTGTGGACAGGGGACATCGAGCAGTACTTC | CASSLVWTGDIEQYF
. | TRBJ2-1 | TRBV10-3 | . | TGTGCCATCACGGACAACAGCTACAATGAGCAGTTCTTC | CAITDNSYNEQFF
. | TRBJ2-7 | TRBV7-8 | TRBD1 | TGTGCCAGCAGCGTCGGGACAGGGGGTAGCTACGAGCAGTACTTC | CASSVGTGGSYEQYF
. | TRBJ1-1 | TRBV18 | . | TGTGCCAGCTCACCAAATGGACAGCAAACGAACACTGAAGCTTTCTTT | CASSPNGQQTNTEAFF
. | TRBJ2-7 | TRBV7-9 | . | TGTGCCAGCAGCTTAGAGAGGGGAGGGCAGTACTTC | CASSLERGGQYF
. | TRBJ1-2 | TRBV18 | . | TGTGCCAGCTCACCGACCTCCAATACAGGGACTACCAACTATGGCTACACCTTC | CASSPTSNTGTTNYGYTF
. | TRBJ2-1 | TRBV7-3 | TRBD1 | TGTGCCAGCAGCGCGACAGGGGAATCCTACAATGAGCAGTTCTTC | CASSATGESYNEQFF
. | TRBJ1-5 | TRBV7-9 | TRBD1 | TGTGCCAGCAGCAGGACAGGCCTCAATCAGCCCCAGCATTTT | CASSRTGLNQPQHF
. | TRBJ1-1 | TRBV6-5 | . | TGTGCCAGCAGGATGGAGGGCAACCTGAACACTGAAGCTTTCTTT | CASRMEGNLNTEAFF
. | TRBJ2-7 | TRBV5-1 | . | TGCGCCAGCAGCGCTACAGTGGGCTACGAGCAGTACTTC | CASSATVGYEQYF
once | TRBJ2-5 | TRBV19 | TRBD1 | TGTGCCAGTAAACCGGACAGGGGGGGCCAAGAGACCCAGTACTTC | CASKPDRGGQETQYF
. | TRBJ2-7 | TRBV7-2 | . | TGTGCCAGCAGCTTAACAGGGGGGGGATACGAGCAGTACTTC | CASSLTGGGYEQYF
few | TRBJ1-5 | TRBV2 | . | TGTGCCAGCAGTGTGGGAGGGGGAGGGAGCAATCAGCCCCAGCATTTT | CASSVGGGGSNQPQHF
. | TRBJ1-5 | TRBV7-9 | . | TGTGCCAGCAGCTTAGCACAGGATCAGCCCCAGCATTTT | CASSLAQDQPQHF
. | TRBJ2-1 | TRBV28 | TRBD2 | TGTGCCAGCGCCCACAGGGGCGGGAGGGCCGGATCCTACAATGAGCAGTTCTTC | CASAHRGGRAGSYNEQFF
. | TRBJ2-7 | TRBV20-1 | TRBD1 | TGCAGTGCTAGTATGGGACAGGGGCCCTACGAGCAGTACTTC | CSASMGQGPYEQYF
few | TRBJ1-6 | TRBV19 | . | TGTGCCAGTAGTAGCGGGGTCTCACCCCTCCACTTT | CASSSGVSPLHF